This note documents a single T cell receptor beta chain sequence. What it binds is unknown. The data derive from a study of T cell responses to AZD1222 COVID-19 vaccine. Findings and limits, study-wide: Within unmutated variant regions lay the reported targets of nearly half of spike-specific TCRs.

Profiled with immunoSEQ multiplex PCR; TCRdb holds only in-frame clones, not every one. This sample has 75,000 to 100,000 clones, with around 89% found just once. The germline gives CDR1 LNHNV, CDR2 YYDKDF (reference sequence). Trimming removed 1 base from V and 8 bases from J; junction bases left unmatched: 0. The length of the CDR3 is 13 residues. V gene TRBV15 combines with J gene TRBJ2-1; 9 bases are a match to TRBD2. The source is an adult in good health. Sample: peripheral blood, taken on day 0 of AZD1222 vaccination. CDR3 coding DNA: TGTGCCACCAGCAGAGGACTAGCGGATGAGCAGTTCTTC. Protein product: CATSRGLADEQFF.